The sequence of this TCR beta chain was determined in a study of beta chain features in type 1 diabetes. Study as a whole: On cell yields, gender and age, patients and healthy donors were similar. Findings of the study overall: Within the patient group, naive, central memory and Treg TCRB repertoires appeared more similar to each other than within healthy donors. All four CD4+ subsets from Type 1 diabetes patients carried moderately but significantly shorter TCRB CDR3s.

Of the isolated RNA, all was reverse transcribed, and so the sequenced material was expressed TCRB transcripts. The data were produced by immunoSEQ multiplex PCR, yet TCRdb's version contains in-frame clones alone and is incomplete. The table lists approximately 160,000 clones, roughly 8% of them singletons, with 0.55% to 0.65% in the top ten. Germline V CDR1 and CDR2: MDHEN, SYDVKM. The CDR3 has 16 amino acids. J lost 5 bases, V lost 7 bases, and 12 bases had no gene match. A few counts support this clone. The antigen is not known. This rearrangement joins TRBV28 to TRBJ1-5; 9 bases agree with TRBD1. The clonotype comes from a man aged 18 to 35 in good health. The source material was central memory CD4+ T cells from blood. The CDR3 loop reads CASTARDRALHQPQHF. CDR3 sequence (DNA): TGTGCCAGCACCGCCCGGGACAGGGCCCTTCATCAGCCCCAGCATTTT. Full variable domain (remainder filled in from reference TRBV28 and TRBJ1-5): DVKVTQSSRYLVKRTGEKVFLECVQDMDHENMFWYRQDPGLGLRLIYFSYDVKMKEKGDIPEGYSVSREKKERFSLILESASTNQTSMYLCASTARDRALHQPQHFGDGTRLSIL.